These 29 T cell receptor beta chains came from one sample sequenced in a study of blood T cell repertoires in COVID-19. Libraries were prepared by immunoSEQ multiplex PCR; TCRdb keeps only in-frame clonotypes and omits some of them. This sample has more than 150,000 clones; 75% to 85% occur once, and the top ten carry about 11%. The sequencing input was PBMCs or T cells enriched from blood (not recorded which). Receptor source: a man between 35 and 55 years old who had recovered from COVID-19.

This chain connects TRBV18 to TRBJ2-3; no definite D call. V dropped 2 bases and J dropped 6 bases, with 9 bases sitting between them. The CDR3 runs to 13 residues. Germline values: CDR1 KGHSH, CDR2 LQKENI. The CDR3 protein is CASSPAAWDTQYF. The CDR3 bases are TGTGCCAGCTCACCAGCGGCGTGGGATACGCAGTATTTT. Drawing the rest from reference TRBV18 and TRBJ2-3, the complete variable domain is NAGVMQNPRHLVRRRGQEARLRCSPMKGHSHVYWYRQLPEEGLKFMVYLQKENIIDESGMPKERFSAEFPKEGPSILRIQQVVRGDSAAYFCASSPAAWDTQYFGPGTRLTVL.

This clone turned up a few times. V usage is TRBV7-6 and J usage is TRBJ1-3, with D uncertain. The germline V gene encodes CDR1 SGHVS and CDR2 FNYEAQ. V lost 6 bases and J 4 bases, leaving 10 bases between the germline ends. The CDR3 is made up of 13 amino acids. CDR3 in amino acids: CASSPARGNTIYF. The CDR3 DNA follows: TGTGCCAGCAGTCCTGCCAGGGGAAACACCATATATTTT. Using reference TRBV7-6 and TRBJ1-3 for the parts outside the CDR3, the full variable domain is GAGVSQSPRYKVTKRGQDVALRCDPISGHVSLYWYRQALGQGPEFLTYFNYEAQQDKSGLPNDRFSAERPEGSISTLTIQRTEQRDSAMYRCASSPARGNTIYFGEGSWLTVV.

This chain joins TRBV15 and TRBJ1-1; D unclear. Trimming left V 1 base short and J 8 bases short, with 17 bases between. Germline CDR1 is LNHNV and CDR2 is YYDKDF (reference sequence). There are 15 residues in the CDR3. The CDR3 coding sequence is TGTGCCACCAGCAGAGCAATAGGAGGAGGGCCCGAAGCTTTCTTT. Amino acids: CATSRAIGGGPEAFF. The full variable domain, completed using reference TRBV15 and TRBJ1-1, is DAMVIQNPRYQVTQFGKPVTLSCSQTLNHNVMYWYQQKSSQAPKLLFHYYDKDFNNEADTPDNFQSRRPNTSFCFLDIRSPGLGDTAMYLCATSRAIGGGPEAFFGQGTRLTVV.

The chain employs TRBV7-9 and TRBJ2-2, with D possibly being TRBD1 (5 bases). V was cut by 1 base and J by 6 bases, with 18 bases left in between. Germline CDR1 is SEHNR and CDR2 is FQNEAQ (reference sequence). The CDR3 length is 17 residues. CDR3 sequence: CASSLVADSQASGELFF. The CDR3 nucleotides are TGTGCCAGCAGCTTAGTAGCCGACAGCCAGGCGTCCGGGGAGCTGTTTTTT. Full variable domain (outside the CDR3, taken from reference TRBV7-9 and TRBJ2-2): DTGVSQNPRHKITKRGQNVTFRCDPISEHNRLYWYRQTLGQGPEFLTYFQNEAQLEKSRLLSDRFSAERPKGSFSTLEIQRTEQGDSAMYLCASSLVADSQASGELFFGEGSRLTVL.

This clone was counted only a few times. CDR3 DNA sequence: TGTGCCAGCAGTGAAGCGCTTCAACGGGTCAAACCCCAGCATTTT. This sequence encodes CASSEALQRVKPQHF. The chain combines TRBV2 with TRBJ1-5, with no clear D. The CDR3 contains 15 residues. Trimming removed 0 bases from V and 10 bases from J, with 16 bases in between. Per the germline V gene, CDR1 is SNHLY and CDR2 is FYNNEI.

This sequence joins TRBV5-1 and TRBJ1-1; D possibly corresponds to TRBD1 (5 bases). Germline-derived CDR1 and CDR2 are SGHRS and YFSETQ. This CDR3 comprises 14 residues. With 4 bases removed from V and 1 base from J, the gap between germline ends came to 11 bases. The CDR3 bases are TGCGCCAGCAGCGGGCAGGGTGCGAACACTGAAGCTTTCTTT. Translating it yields CASSGQGANTEAFF.

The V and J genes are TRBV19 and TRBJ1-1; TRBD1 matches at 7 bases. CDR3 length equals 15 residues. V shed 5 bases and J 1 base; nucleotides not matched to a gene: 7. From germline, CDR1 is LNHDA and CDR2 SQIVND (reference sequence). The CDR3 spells CASSFRGTENTEAFF. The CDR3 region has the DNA TGTGCCAGTAGTTTCCGGGGGACAGAGAACACTGAAGCTTTCTTT.

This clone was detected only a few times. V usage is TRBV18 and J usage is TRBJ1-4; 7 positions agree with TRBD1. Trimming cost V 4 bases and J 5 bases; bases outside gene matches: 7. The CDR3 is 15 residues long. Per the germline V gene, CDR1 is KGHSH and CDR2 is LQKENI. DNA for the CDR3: TGTGCCAGCTCACTCGCCGGGACAGAGAATGAAAAACTGTTTTTT. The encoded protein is CASSLAGTENEKLFF.

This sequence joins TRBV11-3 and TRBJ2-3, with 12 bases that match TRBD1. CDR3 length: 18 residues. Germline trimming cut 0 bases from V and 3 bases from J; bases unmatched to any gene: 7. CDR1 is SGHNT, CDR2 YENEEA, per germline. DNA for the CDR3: TGTGCCAGCAGCTTAGACGGGACAGGGGGCCCAGAAACAGATACGCAGTATTTT. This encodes CASSLDGTGGPETDTQYF.

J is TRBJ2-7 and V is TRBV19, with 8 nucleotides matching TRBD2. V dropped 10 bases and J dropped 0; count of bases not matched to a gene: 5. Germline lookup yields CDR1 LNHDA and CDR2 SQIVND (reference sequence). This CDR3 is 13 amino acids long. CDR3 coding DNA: TGTGCCACATCTAGCGGGCTCTCCTACGAGCAGTACTTC. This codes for CATSSGLSYEQYF.

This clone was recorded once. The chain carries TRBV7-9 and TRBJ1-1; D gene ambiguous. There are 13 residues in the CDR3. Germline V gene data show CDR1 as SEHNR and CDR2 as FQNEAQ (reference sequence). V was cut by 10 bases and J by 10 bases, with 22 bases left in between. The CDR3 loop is CAINRNLDFGAFF. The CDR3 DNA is TGTGCCATCAATCGGAATTTAGACTTCGGAGCTTTCTTT.

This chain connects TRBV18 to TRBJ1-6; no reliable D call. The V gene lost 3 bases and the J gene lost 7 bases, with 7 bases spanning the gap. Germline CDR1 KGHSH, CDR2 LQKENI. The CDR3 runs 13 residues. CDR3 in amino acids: CASSPSGNSPLHF. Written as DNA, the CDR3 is TGTGCCAGCTCACCCTCAGGAAATTCACCCCTCCACTTT. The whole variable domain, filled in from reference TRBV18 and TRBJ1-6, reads NAGVMQNPRHLVRRRGQEARLRCSPMKGHSHVYWYRQLPEEGLKFMVYLQKENIIDESGMPKERFSAEFPKEGPSILRIQQVVRGDSAAYFCASSPSGNSPLHFGNGTRLTVT.

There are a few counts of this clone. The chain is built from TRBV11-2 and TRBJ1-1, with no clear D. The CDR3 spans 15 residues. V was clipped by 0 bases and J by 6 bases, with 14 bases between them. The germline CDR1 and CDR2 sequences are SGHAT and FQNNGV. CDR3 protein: CASSLDAGTISEAFF. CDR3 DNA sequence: TGTGCCAGCAGCTTAGATGCGGGAACGATCTCTGAAGCTTTCTTT.

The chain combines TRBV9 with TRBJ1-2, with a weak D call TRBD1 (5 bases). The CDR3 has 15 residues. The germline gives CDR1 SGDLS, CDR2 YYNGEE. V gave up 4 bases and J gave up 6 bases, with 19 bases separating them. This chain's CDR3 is CASSPDGGVRDGYTF. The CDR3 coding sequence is TGTGCCAGCAGCCCAGACGGGGGTGTTAGGGATGGCTACACCTTC.

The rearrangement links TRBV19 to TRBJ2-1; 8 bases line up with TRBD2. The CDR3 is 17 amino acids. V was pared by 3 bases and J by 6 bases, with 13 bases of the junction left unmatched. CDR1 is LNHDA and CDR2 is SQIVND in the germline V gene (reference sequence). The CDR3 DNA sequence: TGTGCCAGTAGTATCCTATTCAGGAGCGGGAGCCGCAATGAGCAGTTCTTC. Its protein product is CASSILFRSGSRNEQFF.

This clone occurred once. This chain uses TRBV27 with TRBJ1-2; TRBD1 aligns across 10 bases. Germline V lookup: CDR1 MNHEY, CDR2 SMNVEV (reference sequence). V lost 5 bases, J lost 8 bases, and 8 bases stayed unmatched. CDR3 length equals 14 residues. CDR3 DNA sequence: TGTGCCAGCAGTCTCACCGGGACAGGGGTAGGCTACACCTTC. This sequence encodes CASSLTGTGVGYTF.

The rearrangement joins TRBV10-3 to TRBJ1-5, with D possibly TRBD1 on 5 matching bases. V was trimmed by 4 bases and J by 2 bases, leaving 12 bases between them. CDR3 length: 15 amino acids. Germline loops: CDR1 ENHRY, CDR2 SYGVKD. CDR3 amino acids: CAISGGDGGNQPQHF. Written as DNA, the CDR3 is TGTGCCATCAGTGGGGGGGACGGGGGCAATCAGCCCCAGCATTTT.

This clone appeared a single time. As DNA, the CDR3 is TGTGCCAGCAGCTTAGTCCGGACTAGCGGGGGGACCCAGTACTTC. Translating gives CASSLVRTSGGTQYF. The chain is built from TRBV7-2 and TRBJ2-5; 13 bases line up with TRBD2. CDR3 length equals 15 residues. V trimming: 1 base; J trimming: 7 bases; junction bases outside the gene matches: 3. CDR1 is SGHTA, CDR2 FQGNSA, per germline.

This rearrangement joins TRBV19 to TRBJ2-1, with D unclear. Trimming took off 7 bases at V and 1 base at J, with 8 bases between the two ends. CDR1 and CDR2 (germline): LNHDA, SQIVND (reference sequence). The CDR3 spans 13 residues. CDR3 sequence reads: CASISRSYNEQFF. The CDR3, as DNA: TGTGCCAGTATCTCCAGGTCCTACAATGAGCAGTTCTTC. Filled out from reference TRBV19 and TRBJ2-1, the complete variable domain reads DGGITQSPKYLFRKEGQNVTLSCEQNLNHDAMYWYRQDPGQGLRLIYYSQIVNDFQKGDIAEGYSVSREKKESFPLTVTSAQKNPTAFYLCASISRSYNEQFFGPGTRLTVL.

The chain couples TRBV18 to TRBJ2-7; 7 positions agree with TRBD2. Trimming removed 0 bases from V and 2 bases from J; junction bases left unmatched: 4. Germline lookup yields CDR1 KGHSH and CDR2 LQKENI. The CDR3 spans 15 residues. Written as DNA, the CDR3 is TGTGCCAGCTCACCACCGAGCGGGGAAGCCTACGAGCAGTACTTC. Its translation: CASSPPSGEAYEQYF.

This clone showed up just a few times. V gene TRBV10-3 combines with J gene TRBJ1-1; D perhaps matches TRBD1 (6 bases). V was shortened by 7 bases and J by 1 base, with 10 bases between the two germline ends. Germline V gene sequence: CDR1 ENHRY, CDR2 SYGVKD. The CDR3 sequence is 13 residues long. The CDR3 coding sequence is TGTGCCATCAAATTGACAGGGAACACTGAAGCTTTCTTT. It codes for CAIKLTGNTEAFF.

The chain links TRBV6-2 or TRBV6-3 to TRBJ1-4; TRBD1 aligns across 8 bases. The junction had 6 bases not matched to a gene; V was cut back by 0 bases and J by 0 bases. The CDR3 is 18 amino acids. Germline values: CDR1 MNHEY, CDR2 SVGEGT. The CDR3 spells CASSYSGQEYATNEKLFF. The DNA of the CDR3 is TGTGCCAGCAGTTACTCGGGACAGGAATATGCAACTAATGAAAAACTGTTTTTT.

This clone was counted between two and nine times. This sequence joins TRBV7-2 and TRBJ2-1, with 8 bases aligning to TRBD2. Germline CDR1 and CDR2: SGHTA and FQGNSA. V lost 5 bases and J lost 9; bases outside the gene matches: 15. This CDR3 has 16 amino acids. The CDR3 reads CASSPGGSGTYSEQFF. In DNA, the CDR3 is TGTGCCAGCAGCCCGGGGGGTAGCGGGACATATTCTGAGCAGTTCTTC. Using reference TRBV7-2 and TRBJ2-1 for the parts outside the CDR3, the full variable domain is GAGVSQSPSNKVTEKGKDVELRCDPISGHTALYWYRQSLGQGLEFLIYFQGNSAPDKSGLPSDRFSAERTGGSVSTLTIQRTQQEDSAVYLCASSPGGSGTYSEQFFGPGTRLTVL.

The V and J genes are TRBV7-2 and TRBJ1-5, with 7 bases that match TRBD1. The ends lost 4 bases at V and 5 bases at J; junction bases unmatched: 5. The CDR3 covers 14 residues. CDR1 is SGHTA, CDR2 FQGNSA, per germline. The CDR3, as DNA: TGTGCCAGCAGCTCCCAGGGGGTTGATCAGCCCCAGCATTTT. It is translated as CASSSQGVDQPQHF.

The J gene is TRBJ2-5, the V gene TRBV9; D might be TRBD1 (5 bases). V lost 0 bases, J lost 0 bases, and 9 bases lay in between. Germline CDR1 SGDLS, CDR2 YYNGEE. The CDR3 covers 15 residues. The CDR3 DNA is TGTGCCAGCAGCGTAGTGGCAGGGAACCAAGAGACCCAGTACTTC. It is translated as CASSVVAGNQETQYF.

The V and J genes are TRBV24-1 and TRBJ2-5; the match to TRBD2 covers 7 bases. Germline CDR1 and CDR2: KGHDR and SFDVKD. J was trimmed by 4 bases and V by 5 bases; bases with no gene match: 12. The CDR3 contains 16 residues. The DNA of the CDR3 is TGTGCCACCAGTGGTGGGGCGGGGAGGGCCCTAGAGACCCAGTACTTC. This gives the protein CATSGGAGRALETQYF.

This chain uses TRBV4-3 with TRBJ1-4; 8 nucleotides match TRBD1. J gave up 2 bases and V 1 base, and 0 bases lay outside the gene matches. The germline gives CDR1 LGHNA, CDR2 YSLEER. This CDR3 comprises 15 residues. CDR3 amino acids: CASSQGDRTNEKLFF. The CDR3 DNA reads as TGCGCCAGCAGCCAAGGGGACAGGACTAATGAAAAACTGTTTTTT.

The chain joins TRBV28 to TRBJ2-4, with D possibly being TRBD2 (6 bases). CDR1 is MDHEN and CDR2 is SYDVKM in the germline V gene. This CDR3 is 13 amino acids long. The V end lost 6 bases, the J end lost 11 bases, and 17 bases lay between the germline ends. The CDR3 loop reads CASSSLVGGFQYF. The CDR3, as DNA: TGTGCCAGCAGCTCGCTCGTGGGGGGTTTTCAGTACTTC. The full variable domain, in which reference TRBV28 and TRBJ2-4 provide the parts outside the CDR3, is DVKVTQSSRYLVKRTGEKVFLECVQDMDHENMFWYRQDPGLGLRLIYFSYDVKMKEKGDIPEGYSVSREKKERFSLILESASTNQTSMYLCASSSLVGGFQYFGAGTRLSVL.

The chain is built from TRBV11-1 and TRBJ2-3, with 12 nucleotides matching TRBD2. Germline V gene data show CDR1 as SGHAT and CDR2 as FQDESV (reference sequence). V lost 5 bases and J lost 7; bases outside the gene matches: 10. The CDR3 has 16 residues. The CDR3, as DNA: TGTGCCAGCAGCACCAGACTAGCGGGAGATGTTCATACGCAGTATTTT. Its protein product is CASSTRLAGDVHTQYF.